This entry describes one TCR beta chain. Its cognate antigen has yet to be identified. Nothing much larger sits one base from this clone, and base qualities are not available. The sample is drawn from a study of blood T cells in healthy people across ages (dated by TCRdb to the mid-2010s). Regarding the study in general: In model experiments, roughly one uniquely barcoded TCR beta cDNA molecule per two T cells was captured by template switching. The study analyzed two additional independent replicas of 1 million unique cDNA reads from the same blood draw for two donors, one aged 18 to 30 and one aged 80 or older. To avoid experimental bias, donors of different ages were randomly spread across the sequencing lanes. Using deep sequencing normalized with unique cDNA molecular identifiers, the study measured how TCR beta repertoire diversity changes with age. Donors were grouped into four age groups: young (average roughly 17 years), middle-aged (roughly 40), aged (about 60) and long-lived (around 80).

Donors were approximately 42 systemically healthy Caucasian individuals from Russia aged about 6 to 100 years. Roughly 9 milliliters of peripheral blood were drawn from each donor into EDTA-treated Vacutainer tubes. Ficoll-Paque density-gradient centrifugation was used to isolate PBMCs, with at least 6.5 million obtained per sample. Total RNA was extracted from PBMCs with Trizol reagent, with at least 6 micrograms obtained per sample. Naive CD45RAhigh/CD27high T cell percentages were measured by flow cytometry on a PBMC aliquot from every donor. What the work shows at the level of the full study, not this receptor alone: Observed TCR beta diversity per million T cells fell roughly linearly with age, and a significant reduction was already apparent by age around 44. Estimates of total diversity based on one million sequenced T cells were regarded as lower bounds and as underestimates. The long-lived group showed more naive CD4+ T cells, fewer expanded clones and increased TCR diversity than the aged group, suggesting age selection. There was a strong correlation between observed TCR beta diversity and the percentage of naive T cells measured by flow cytometry. Because profiling used bulk unsorted PBMCs, naive and antigen-experienced compartments could not be compared conclusively. Because the CMV infection status of the donors was unknown, age-related changes in expanded clonotypes may potentially have been confounded.

Library generation was performed with 5' RACE. TCRdb shows the sequencer as Illumina HiSeq 2500. A second PCR of about 6 to 11 cycles was performed with a sample-barcoded 5' primer and a J-beta primer mix. A unique molecular identifier was introduced onto each TCR beta cDNA molecule by a template-switch 5' adaptor carrying 12 random nucleotides. Each sample yielded at least 3 million CDR3-containing paired-end reads. All of the RNA was converted into first-strand cDNA using the Mint cDNA synthesis kit, with a TRBC-specific oligonucleotide serving as the primer. After uracil-DNA glycosylase treatment, a first 18-cycle PCR used universal primers M1SS and BC2_uni_R on all cDNA. In the authors' own workflow: For normalization, 1 million high-quality reads, each with a distinct molecular identifier, were randomly selected from each sample. Reads sharing molecular identifiers were discarded rather than binned into consensus sequences. MiTCR, set to a Q25 quality threshold and the strictest error-elimination algorithm, was used for CDR3 identification, clonotype clustering and error correction. Lower-bound total TCR beta diversity was estimated with a nonparametric unseen species model using Euler transformation. TCRdb itself trimmed the public reads at Q25 with fastp, ran MiXCR and retained productive beta chains. Here each entry gathers all rows of one CDR3 protein and keeps the most common genes and DNA. TCRdb assigned the V and J calls; the authors' analysis was not used. The sample table records about 2 million distinct CDR3 sequences; about 50% of these occur just once. The biggest ten clones account for over 2% of the sample.

CDR1 SGDLS and CDR2 YYNGEE are derived from the germline V gene. Inclusive of the bounding cysteine and phenylalanine, the CDR3 is 15 residues long. Solely the CDR3 DNA is kept, with 45 bases framed from the first base. The receptor was isolated from a woman between 40 and 55 years old in good health. The V and J genes are TRBV9 and TRBJ2-1, with 8 bases in between that match TRBD2. The end of the DNA aligns better with TRBJ2-7, so the J call may be wrong. The sample consisted of blood. The sequenced DNA: TGTGCCAGCAGCGTAGGAACTAGCGGATACAATGAGCAGTACTTC. Its product reads: CASSVGTSGYNEQYF.